The clone carrying this T cell receptor beta chain was counted between two and nine times. The CDR3 has 16 residues. The germline V gene has CDR1 MDHEN and CDR2 SYDVKM. Between the trimmed V and J ends, which lost 7 bases and 6 bases, there was a span of 21 bases. This sample is drawn from a study of T cells in Graves' hyperthyroidism and ophthalmopathy. It was RNA transcripts that yielded the amplified TCR beta CDR3 regions. When the TCR CDR3 underwent first-round RT-PCR, the HTBI primer set was used. TCRdb fed the multiplex PCR reads into MiXCR, producing one record per CDR3 protein. This table has 250,000 to 300,000 distinct CDR3 sequences, roughly 13% appearing once.

This clonotype was sampled from a woman in her thirties or forties with Graves' hyperthyroidism. The V gene is TRBV28, the J gene TRBJ1-4; possible D gene TRBD1, 5 bases. The material sequenced was blood. This chain's CDR3 is CASTDWEGDGDEKLFF. The CDR3 DNA reads TGTGCCAGCACCGATTGGGAAGGGGACGGGGATGAAAAACTGTTTTTT. The full variable domain, with the rest looked up from reference TRBV28 and TRBJ1-4, is DVKVTQSSRYLVKRTGEKVFLECVQDMDHENMFWYRQDPGLGLRLIYFSYDVKMKEKGDIPEGYSVSREKKERFSLILESASTNQTSMYLCASTDWEGDGDEKLFFGSGTQLSVL.